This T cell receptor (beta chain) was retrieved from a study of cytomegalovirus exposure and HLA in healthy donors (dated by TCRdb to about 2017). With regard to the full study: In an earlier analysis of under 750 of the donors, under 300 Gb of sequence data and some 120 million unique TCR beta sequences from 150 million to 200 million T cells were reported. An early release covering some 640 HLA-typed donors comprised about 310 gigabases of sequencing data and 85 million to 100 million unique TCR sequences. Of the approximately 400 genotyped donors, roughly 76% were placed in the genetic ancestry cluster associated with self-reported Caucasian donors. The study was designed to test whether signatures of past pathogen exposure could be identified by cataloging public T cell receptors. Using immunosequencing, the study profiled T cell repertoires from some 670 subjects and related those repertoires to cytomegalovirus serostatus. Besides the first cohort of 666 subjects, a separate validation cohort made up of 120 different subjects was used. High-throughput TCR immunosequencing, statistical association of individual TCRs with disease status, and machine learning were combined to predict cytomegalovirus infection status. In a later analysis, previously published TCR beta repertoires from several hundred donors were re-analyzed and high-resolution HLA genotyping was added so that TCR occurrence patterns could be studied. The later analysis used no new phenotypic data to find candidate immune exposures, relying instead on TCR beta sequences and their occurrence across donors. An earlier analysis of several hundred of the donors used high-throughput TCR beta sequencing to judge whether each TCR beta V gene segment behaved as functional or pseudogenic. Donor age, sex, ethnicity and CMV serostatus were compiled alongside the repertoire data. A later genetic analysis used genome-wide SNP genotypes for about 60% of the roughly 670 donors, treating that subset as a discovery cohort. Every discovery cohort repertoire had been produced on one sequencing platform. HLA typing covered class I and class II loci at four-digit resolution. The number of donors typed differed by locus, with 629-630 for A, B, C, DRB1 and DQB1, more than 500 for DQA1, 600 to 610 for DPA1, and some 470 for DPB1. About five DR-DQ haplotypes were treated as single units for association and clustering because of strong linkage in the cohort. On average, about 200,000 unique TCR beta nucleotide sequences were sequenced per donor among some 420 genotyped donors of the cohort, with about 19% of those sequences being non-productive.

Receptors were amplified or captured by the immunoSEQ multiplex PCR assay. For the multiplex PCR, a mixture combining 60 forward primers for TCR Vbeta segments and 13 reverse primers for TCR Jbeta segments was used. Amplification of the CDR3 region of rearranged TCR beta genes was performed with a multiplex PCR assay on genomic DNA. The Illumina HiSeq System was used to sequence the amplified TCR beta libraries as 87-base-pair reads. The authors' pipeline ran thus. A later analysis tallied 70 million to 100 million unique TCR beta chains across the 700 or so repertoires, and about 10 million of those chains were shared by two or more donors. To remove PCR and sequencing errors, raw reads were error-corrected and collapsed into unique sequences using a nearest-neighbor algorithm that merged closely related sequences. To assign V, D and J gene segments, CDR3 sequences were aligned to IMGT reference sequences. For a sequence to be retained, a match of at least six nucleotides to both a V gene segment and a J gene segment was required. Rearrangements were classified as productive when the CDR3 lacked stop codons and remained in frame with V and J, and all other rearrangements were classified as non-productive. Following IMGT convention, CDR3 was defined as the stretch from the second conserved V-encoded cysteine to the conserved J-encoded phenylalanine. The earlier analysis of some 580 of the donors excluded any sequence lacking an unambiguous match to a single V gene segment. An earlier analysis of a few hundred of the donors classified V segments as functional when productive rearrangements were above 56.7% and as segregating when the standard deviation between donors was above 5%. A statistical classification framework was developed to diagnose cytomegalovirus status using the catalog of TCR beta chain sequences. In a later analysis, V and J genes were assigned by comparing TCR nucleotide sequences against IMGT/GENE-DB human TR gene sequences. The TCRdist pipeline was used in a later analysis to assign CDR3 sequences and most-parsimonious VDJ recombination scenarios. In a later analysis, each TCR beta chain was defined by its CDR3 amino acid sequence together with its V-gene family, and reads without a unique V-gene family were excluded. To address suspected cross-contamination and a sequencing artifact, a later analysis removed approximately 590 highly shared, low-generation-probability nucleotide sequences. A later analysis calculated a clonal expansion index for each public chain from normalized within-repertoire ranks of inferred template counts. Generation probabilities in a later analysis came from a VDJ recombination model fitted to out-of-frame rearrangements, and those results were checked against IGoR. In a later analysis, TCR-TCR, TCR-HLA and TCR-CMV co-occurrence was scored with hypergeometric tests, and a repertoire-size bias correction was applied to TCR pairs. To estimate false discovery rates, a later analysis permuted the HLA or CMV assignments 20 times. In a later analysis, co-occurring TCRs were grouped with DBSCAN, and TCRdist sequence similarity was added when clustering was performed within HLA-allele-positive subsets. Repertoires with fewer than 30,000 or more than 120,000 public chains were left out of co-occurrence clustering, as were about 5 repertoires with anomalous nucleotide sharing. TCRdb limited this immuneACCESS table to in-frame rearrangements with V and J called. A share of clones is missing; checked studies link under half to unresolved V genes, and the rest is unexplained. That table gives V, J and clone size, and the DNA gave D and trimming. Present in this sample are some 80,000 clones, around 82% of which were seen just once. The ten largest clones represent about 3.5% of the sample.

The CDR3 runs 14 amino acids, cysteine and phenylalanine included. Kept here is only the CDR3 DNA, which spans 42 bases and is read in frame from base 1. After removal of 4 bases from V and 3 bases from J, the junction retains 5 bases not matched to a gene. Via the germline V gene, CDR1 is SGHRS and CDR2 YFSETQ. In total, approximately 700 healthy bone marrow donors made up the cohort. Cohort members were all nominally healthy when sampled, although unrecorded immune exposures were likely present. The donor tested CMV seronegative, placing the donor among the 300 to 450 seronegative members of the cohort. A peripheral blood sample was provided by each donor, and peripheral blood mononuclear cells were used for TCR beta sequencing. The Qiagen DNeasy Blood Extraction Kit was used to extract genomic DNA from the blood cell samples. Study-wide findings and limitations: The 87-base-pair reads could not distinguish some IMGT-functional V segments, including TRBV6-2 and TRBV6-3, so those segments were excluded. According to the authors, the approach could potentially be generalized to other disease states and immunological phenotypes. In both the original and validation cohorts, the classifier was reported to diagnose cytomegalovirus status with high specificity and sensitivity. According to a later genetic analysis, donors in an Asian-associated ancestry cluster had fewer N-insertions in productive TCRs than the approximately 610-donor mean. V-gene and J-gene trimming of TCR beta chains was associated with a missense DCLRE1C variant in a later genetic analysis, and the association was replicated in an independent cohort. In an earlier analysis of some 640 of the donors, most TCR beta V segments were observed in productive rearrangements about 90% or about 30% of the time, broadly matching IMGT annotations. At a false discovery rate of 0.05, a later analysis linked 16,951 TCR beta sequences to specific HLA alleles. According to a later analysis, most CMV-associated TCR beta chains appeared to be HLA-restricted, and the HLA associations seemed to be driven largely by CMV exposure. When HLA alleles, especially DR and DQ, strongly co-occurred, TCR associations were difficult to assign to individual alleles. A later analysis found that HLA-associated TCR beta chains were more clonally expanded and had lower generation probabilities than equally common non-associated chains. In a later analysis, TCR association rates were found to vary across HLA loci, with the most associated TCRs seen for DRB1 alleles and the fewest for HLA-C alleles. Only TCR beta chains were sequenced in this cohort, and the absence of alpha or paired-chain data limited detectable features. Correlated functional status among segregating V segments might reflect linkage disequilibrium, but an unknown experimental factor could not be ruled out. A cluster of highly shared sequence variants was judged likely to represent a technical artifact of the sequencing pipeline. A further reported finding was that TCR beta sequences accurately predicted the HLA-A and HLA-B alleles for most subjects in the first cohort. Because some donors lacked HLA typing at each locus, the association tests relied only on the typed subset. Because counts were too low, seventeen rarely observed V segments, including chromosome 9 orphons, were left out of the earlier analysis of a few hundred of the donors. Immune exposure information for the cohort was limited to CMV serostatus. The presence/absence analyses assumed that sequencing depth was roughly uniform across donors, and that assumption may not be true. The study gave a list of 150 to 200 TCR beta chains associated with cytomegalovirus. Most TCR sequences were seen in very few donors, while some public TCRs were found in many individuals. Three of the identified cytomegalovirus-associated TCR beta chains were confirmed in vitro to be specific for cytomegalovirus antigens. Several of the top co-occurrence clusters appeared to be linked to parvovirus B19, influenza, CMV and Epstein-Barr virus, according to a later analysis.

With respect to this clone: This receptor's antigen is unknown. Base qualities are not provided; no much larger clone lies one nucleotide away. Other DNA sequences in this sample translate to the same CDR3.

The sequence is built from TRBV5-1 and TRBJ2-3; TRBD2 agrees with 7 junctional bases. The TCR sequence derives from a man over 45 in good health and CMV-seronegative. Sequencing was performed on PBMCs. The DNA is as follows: TGCGCCAGCAGCCCGGGCGGGGGTACAGATACGCAGTATTTT. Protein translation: CASSPGGGTDTQYF.